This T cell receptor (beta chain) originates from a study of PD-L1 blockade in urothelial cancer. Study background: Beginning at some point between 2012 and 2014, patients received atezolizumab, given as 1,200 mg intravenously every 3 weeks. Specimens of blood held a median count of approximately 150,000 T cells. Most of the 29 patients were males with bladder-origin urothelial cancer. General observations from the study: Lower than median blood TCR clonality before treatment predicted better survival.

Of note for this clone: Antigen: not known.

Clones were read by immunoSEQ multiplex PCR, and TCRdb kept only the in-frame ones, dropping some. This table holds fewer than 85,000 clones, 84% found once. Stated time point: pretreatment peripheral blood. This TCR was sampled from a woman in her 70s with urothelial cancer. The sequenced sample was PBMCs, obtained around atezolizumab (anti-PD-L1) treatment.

CDR3 amino acids: CASSPSQGVAFF. The CDR3 DNA reads as TGTGCCAGCTCACCCTCACAGGGTGTAGCTTTCTTT. This chain links TRBV18 with TRBJ1-1; D might be TRBD1 (6 bases). This CDR3 contains 12 residues. CDR1 KGHSH and CDR2 LQKENI come from the germline V gene. The germline V and J ends were trimmed by 3 bases and 10 bases, with 12 bases remaining between them.